This TCR beta chain derives from a study of cytotoxic CD8 clonotypes in ibrutinib-treated CLL. Clones were sequenced by immunoSEQ multiplex PCR, and TCRdb holds only the in-frame ones, with some missing. Of about 160,000 clones listed, approximately 84% are singletons. V was clipped by 4 bases and J by 7 bases; unmatched bases: 7. In germline, CDR1 is GTSNPN, CDR2 SVGIG (reference sequence). This CDR3 spans 14 amino acids. The clonotype was recovered from a human donor with chronic lymphocytic leukemia. This specimen was PBMCs, taken after 24 months of ibrutinib treatment. This chain joins TRBV30 and TRBJ1-5, with 10 bases that match TRBD1. In DNA, the CDR3 is TGTGCCTGGAACCGACAGGGGGCACGGCAGCCCCAGCATTTT. This sequence encodes CAWNRQGARQPQHF.